The 7 T cell receptor beta chains below all came from one sample that was sequenced in a study of graft-versus-host responses after intestinal transplantation. The method was immunoSEQ multiplex PCR; TCRdb's version includes in-frame clones alone and lacks a portion of them. The sample lists 90,000 to 150,000 clones; about 95% were seen once. No antigens are known for them. The source was unstimulated CD8+ T cells sorted from spleen or lymph node cells, collected before intestinal transplant. All receptors come from a human donor who received an intestinal transplant.

The chain uses TRBV7-8 and TRBJ2-7, with D tentatively TRBD2 (5 bases). The germline V gene has CDR1 SGHVS and CDR2 FQNEAQ. V was clipped by 5 bases and J by 5 bases, with 16 bases between them. CDR3 length: 14 amino acids. The DNA for the CDR3 is TGTGCCAGCAGCCCTCGGGCTAGCATCCACGAGCAGTACTTC. Its translation: CASSPRASIHEQYF.

The chain is built from TRBV4-2 and TRBJ2-1; the match to TRBD2 covers 14 bases. Germline trimming cut 0 bases from V and 9 bases from J; bases unmatched to any gene: 4. Germline assignment: CDR1 LGHNA and CDR2 YNFKEQ. The CDR3 sequence is 16 residues long. CDR3 loop: CASSQETSGRAGEQFF. The CDR3 DNA reads TGTGCCAGCAGCCAAGAGACTAGCGGGAGGGCCGGTGAGCAGTTCTTC.

The chain links TRBV7-8 to TRBJ2-5; D call uncertain. The DNA end is more similar to TRBJ2-7, so the J call may be wrong. The CDR3 spans 14 residues. The germline V gene has CDR1 SGHVS and CDR2 FQNEAQ. The CDR3 DNA reads TGTGCCAGCAGCCCGGCGTACGGCAGCTACGAGCAGTACTTC. This codes for CASSPAYGSYEQYF.

A remark on this clone: Other DNA sequences of this sample code for an identical CDR3. This chain's CDR3 is CASSLGRGSYEQYF. The CDR3 DNA follows: TGTGCCAGCAGCTTAGGGCGGGGGTCCTACGAGCAGTACTTC. This chain joins TRBV13 and TRBJ2-7; 7 bases agree with TRBD2. Germline CDR1 is PRHDT and CDR2 is FYEKMQ (reference sequence). The trim removed 0 bases at V and 1 base at J, leaving 0 bases unmatched. The CDR3 runs 14 residues.

The rearrangement links TRBV18 to TRBJ2-1; D assignment may be TRBD1 or TRBD2 (5 bases each). From germline, CDR1 is KGHSH and CDR2 LQKENI. V lost 8 bases and J 4 bases, leaving 18 bases between the germline ends. The CDR3 has 15 amino acids. CDR3 nucleotide sequence: TGTGCCAGCCAGAATAGAGAGGGGCTTTACAATGAGCAGTTCTTC. Translation: CASQNREGLYNEQFF.

The chain carries TRBV27 and TRBJ2-1; 8 positions match TRBD2. V lost 2 bases to trimming and J lost 2 bases; unmatched junction nucleotides: 2. The germline CDR1 and CDR2 sequences are MNHEY and SMNVEV (reference sequence). The CDR3 has 15 residues. CDR3 sequence reads: CASSLTSGTYNEQFF. In nucleotides, the CDR3 is TGTGCCAGCAGTTTAACTAGCGGTACCTACAATGAGCAGTTCTTC.

This chain joins TRBV7-3 and TRBJ2-3; TRBD1 agrees at 8 bases. The CDR3 runs to 15 residues. Germline CDR1 is SGHTA and CDR2 is FQGTGA. Unmatched junction bases numbered 4, after V lost 3 bases and J lost 2 bases. The CDR3 is CASSFGQGATDTQYF. The CDR3 DNA reads TGTGCCAGCAGCTTTGGACAGGGCGCCACAGATACGCAGTATTTT.